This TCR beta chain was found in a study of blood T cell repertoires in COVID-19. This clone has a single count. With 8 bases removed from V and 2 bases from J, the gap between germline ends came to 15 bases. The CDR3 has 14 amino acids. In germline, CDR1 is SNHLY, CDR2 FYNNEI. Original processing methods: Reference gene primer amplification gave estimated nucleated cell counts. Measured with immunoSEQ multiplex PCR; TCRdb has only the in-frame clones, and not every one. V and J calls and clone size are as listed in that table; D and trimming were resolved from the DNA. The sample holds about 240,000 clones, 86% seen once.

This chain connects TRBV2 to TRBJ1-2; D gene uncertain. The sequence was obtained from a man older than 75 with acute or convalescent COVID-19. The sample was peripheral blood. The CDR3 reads CASRPELANYGYTF. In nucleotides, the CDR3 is TGTGCCAGCCGCCCCGAATTGGCAAACTATGGCTACACCTTC.